This T cell receptor (beta chain) was found in a study of cytotoxic CD8 clonotypes in ibrutinib-treated CLL. Across the whole study: Across the patients, about a dozen were relapsed/refractory, 15 treatment-naive and 17 to 18 IGHV unmutated. Findings and caveats of the study: Higher clonality was seen at ibrutinib response and a return toward baseline at progression. Baseline clonality exceeded age-matched healthy donors and tracked circulating CD8+ T-cell counts.

A word on this clone: No antigen is known for it.

Some clones are missing from TCRdb's copy, which holds only in-frame ones; the method was immunoSEQ multiplex PCR. The sample has roughly 54,000 clones, around 60% seen once. Cryopreserved PBMCs yielded about 2.2 micrograms of genomic DNA for TCR beta libraries. Germline CDR1 and CDR2: SGHRS and YFSETQ. CDR3 length equals 15 residues. This clonotype was obtained from a human donor with chronic lymphocytic leukemia. The rearrangement links TRBV5-1 to TRBJ2-5, with TRBD1 matching over 9 bases. The DNA matches TRBJ2-7 better at its end, which makes the J call doubtful. Here the sequenced sample was PBMCs, taken after 24 months of ibrutinib treatment. The CDR3 DNA follows: TGCGCCAGCAGCTTCGGACAGGGGAGTATTAACGAGCAGTACTTC. This sequence encodes CASSFGQGSINEQYF.